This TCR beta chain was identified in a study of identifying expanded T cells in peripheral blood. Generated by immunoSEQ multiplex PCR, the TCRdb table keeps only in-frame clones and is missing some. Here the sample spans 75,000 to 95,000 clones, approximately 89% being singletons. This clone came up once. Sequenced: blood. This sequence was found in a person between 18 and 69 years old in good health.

The CDR3 loop reads CASSPQGYEQFF. The CDR3 bases are TGTGCCAGCAGTCCTCAGGGTTATGAGCAGTTCTTC. This chain joins TRBV27 and TRBJ2-1; D is perhaps TRBD1 (5 bases). The CDR3 runs to 12 residues. The germline V gene encodes CDR1 MNHEY and CDR2 SMNVEV (reference sequence). V lost 5 bases and J lost 8, with 10 bases in between.